These 10 T cell receptor beta chains came from one sample sequenced in a study of blood T cell repertoires in COVID-19. Clones were sequenced by immunoSEQ multiplex PCR, and TCRdb holds only the in-frame ones, with some missing. The table records roughly 200,000 clones, just under 90% of them present only once. Sequenced: PBMCs or T cells enriched from blood (not recorded which). These receptor sequences come from a man aged 25 to 45 who had recovered from COVID-19.

V gene TRBV18 combines with J gene TRBJ1-6; 8 bases fit TRBD1. CDR1 KGHSH and CDR2 LQKENI come from the germline V gene. Trimming removed 6 bases from V and 7 bases from J; junction bases left unmatched: 14. The CDR3 is 17 amino acids. CDR3 coding DNA: TGTGCCAGCTCGCCGACGGGACAGGACCTGGGGAATTCACCCCTCCACTTT. Translation gives CASSPTGQDLGNSPLHF.

This clone was seen only once. CDR3 nucleotide sequence: TGTGCCAGTAGTACCATCAAGGGGGTGGAGACCCAGTACTTC. As protein: CASSTIKGVETQYF. The chain recombines TRBV19 with TRBJ2-5; D is possibly TRBD1 (6 bases). Trimming removed 4 bases at V and 5 bases at J, with 14 bases between. Germline CDR1 reads LNHDA; CDR2 reads SQIVND (reference sequence). The CDR3 contains 14 residues. The full variable domain, completed using reference TRBV19 and TRBJ2-5, is DGGITQSPKYLFRKEGQNVTLSCEQNLNHDAMYWYRQDPGQGLRLIYYSQIVNDFQKGDIAEGYSVSREKKESFPLTVTSAQKNPTAFYLCASSTIKGVETQYFGPGTRLLVL.

This CDR3 is CASSLTRDSPLHF. The DNA for the CDR3 is TGTGCCAGCAGCCTTACTCGCGATTCACCCCTCCACTTT. V and J are TRBV14 and TRBJ1-6; D is uncertain. V was cut by 4 bases and J by 8 bases, with 9 bases left in between. Germline CDR1 SGHDN, CDR2 FVKESK. The CDR3 loop spans 13 amino acids.

The genes are TRBV7-8 and TRBJ2-3; no clear D. CDR3 size: 13 residues. The V end lost 4 bases, the J end lost 0 bases, and 5 bases lay between the germline ends. Germline-derived CDR1 and CDR2 are SGHVS and FQNEAQ. The CDR3 sequence: CASSWASTDTQYF. The CDR3 coding sequence is TGTGCCAGCAGCTGGGCTAGCACAGATACGCAGTATTTT.

A single count supports this clone. V gene TRBV7-2 combines with J gene TRBJ2-1; 8 bases match TRBD1. Looked up from germline, CDR1 is SGHTA and CDR2 is FQGNSA. There are 17 residues in the CDR3. The V and J ends lost 2 bases and 7 bases, in that order; junction bases with no gene match: 13. The CDR3 DNA reads TGTGCCAGCAGCTTAAAAGGATCCGGGACAGGCCTGAATGAGCAGTTCTTC. It encodes CASSLKGSGTGLNEQFF.

The V call is TRBV27, the J call TRBJ1-5; TRBD1 matches 8 bases. This CDR3 is 14 amino acids long. The junction had 7 bases not matched to a gene; V was cut back by 6 bases and J by 6 bases. Germline V CDR1 and CDR2: MNHEY, SMNVEV (reference sequence). The CDR3 bases are TGTGCCAGCAGAGGGTCAGGGGGCGGTCAGCCCCAGCATTTT. It specifies CASRGSGGGQPQHF.

The genes are TRBV25-1 and TRBJ1-1, with 8 bases matching TRBD1. Germline CDR1 reads MGHDK; CDR2 reads SYGVNS. The J segment lost 4 bases and the V segment lost 8 bases, leaving 9 bases of the junction unmatched. CDR3 length equals 14 residues. The CDR3 nucleotides read TGTGCCAGCGGATCCACAGGGGGAACCACTGAAGCTTTCTTT. It specifies CASGSTGGTTEAFF.

This rearrangement joins TRBV5-4 to TRBJ1-3, with 8 bases aligning to TRBD1. The germline gives CDR1 SGHNT, CDR2 YYREEE (reference sequence). The CDR3 is 16 residues long. Trimming took 1 base from V and 2 from J; bases not matched to a gene: 5. The DNA for the CDR3 is TGTGCCAGCAGCTTGCCCCAGGGGGCGCCTGGAAACACCATATATTTT. It encodes CASSLPQGAPGNTIYF.

This chain joins TRBV3-1 (or the pseudogene TRBV3-2) and TRBJ2-7, with TRBD1 as a possible D gene (6 bases). CDR1 and CDR2 (germline): LGHDT, YNNKEL (reference sequence). V was trimmed by 1 base and J by 3 bases, leaving 10 bases between them. This CDR3 spans 14 amino acids. The CDR3 is CASSQARGVYEQYF. CDR3 DNA: TGTGCCAGCAGCCAAGCCAGGGGAGTCTACGAGCAGTACTTC.

The V gene is TRBV6-5, the J gene TRBJ1-4; 9 nucleotides align to TRBD1. Germline trimming cut 2 bases from V and 12 bases from J; bases unmatched to any gene: 10. Germline CDR1 is MNHEY and CDR2 is SVGAGI. This CDR3 spans 15 amino acids. CDR3 DNA sequence: TGTGCCAGCAGTTACACGGGACAGGGTCGGGTGGAACTGTTTTTT. Translation: CASSYTGQGRVELFF.